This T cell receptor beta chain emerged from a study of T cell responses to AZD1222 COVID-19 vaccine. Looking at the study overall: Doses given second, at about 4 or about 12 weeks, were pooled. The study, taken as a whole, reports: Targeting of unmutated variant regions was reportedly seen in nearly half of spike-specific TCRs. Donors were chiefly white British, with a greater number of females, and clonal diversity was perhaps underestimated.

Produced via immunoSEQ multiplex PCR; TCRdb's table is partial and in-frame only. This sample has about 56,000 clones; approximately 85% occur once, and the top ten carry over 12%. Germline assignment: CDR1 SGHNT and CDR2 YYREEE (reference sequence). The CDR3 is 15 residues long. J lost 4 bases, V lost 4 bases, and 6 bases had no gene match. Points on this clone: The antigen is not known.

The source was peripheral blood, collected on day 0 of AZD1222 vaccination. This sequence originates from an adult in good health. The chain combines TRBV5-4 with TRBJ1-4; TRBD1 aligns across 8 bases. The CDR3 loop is CASSGNRGNNEKLFF. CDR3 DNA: TGTGCCAGCAGCGGTAACAGGGGGAATAATGAAAAACTGTTTTTT.